Below are 9 T cell receptor beta chains sequenced from a single sample in a study of T cell changes during pregnancy in multiple sclerosis (dated by TCRdb to about 2019). The method was the immunoSEQ multiplex PCR assay. TCRdb carries this immuneACCESS record with in-frame sequences only. Its versions omit some clonotypes, under half of them owing to an unresolved V gene in the studies checked, with the rest unexplained. For this sample the table gives about 34,000 clones, of which approximately 90% were detected only once. Under 15% of the sample goes to the ten largest clones. The specimen was CD8+ T cells from peripheral blood mononuclear cells, collected in the first trimester of pregnancy. Receptors were obtained from a female donor with multiple sclerosis, enrolled in a pregnancy study.

The rearrangement links TRBV18 to TRBJ1-5, with no clear D. Trimming cost V 3 bases and J 4 bases, with 10 bases left between them. CDR1 is KGHSH and CDR2 is LQKENI in the germline V gene. The CDR3 contains 14 residues. The CDR3 here is CASSPPLSNQPQHF. In DNA form, the CDR3 reads TGTGCCAGCTCACCCCCTCTTTCTAATCAGCCCCAGCATTTT. Using reference TRBV18 and TRBJ1-5 for the parts outside the CDR3, the full variable domain is NAGVMQNPRHLVRRRGQEARLRCSPMKGHSHVYWYRQLPEEGLKFMVYLQKENIIDESGMPKERFSAEFPKEGPSILRIQQVVRGDSAAYFCASSPPLSNQPQHFGDGTRLSIL.

The V gene is TRBV6-1, the J gene TRBJ1-2; 7 nucleotides match TRBD1. The length of the CDR3 is 17 residues. The germline V gene encodes CDR1 MNHNS and CDR2 SASEGT. The V segment lost 3 bases and the J segment 3 bases; nucleotides outside the gene matches: 13. Here the CDR3 reads CASSERRRDSYYYGYTF. CDR3 in DNA: TGTGCCAGCAGTGAGAGGCGCCGGGACAGCTATTACTATGGCTACACCTTC.

The J gene is TRBJ2-2, the V gene TRBV28, with 7 bases identical to TRBD1. CDR3 size: 14 residues. Unmatched junction bases numbered 3, after V lost 5 bases and J lost 3 bases. Germline-derived CDR1 and CDR2 are MDHEN and SYDVKM. The CDR3 here is CASSTGDHTGELFF. In DNA form, the CDR3 reads TGTGCCAGCAGTACAGGGGATCACACCGGGGAGCTGTTTTTT. Filled out from reference TRBV28 and TRBJ2-2, the complete variable domain reads DVKVTQSSRYLVKRTGEKVFLECVQDMDHENMFWYRQDPGLGLRLIYFSYDVKMKEKGDIPEGYSVSREKKERFSLILESASTNQTSMYLCASSTGDHTGELFFGEGSRLTVL.

The rearrangement links TRBV20-1 to TRBJ1-2; perhaps TRBD1 as D (5 bases). This CDR3 is built from 11 residues. With 6 bases removed from V and 6 bases from J, the gap between germline ends came to 11 bases. The V gene's germline CDR1 is DFQATT and CDR2 SNEGSKA (reference sequence). The CDR3 sequence is CSAAGPDGYTF. The CDR3 bases are TGCAGTGCCGCAGGGCCCGATGGCTACACCTTC.

The chain links TRBV5-4 to TRBJ1-4; 9 positions agree with TRBD1. CDR1 and CDR2 from the germline V gene are SGHNT and YYREEE (reference sequence). J was trimmed by 1 base and V by 0 bases; bases with no gene match: 1. The CDR3 spans 16 residues. The DNA of the CDR3 is TGTGCCAGCAGCTTGGGGGGACAGGGAACTAATGAAAAACTGTTTTTT. Its translation is CASSLGGQGTNEKLFF. The entire variable domain, with the rest obtained from reference TRBV5-4 and TRBJ1-4, is as follows: ETGVTQSPTHLIKTRGQQVTLRCSSQSGHNTVSWYQQALGQGPQFIFQYYREEENGRGNFPPRFSGLQFPNYSSELNVNALELDDSALYLCASSLGGQGTNEKLFFGSGTQLSVL.

This clone was counted between two and nine times. The chain has TRBV7-3 and TRBJ1-3; D is perhaps TRBD1 (5 bases). The germline V and J ends were trimmed by 6 bases and 8 bases, with 14 bases remaining between them. This CDR3 is 13 amino acids long. CDR1 SGHTA and CDR2 FQGTGA come from the germline V gene. CDR3 in amino acids: CASSPAGGDTIYF. CDR3 nucleotides: TGTGCCAGCAGTCCTGCCGGGGGAGACACCATATATTTT.

This rearrangement joins TRBV2 to TRBJ2-7; the D gene is possibly TRBD1 (6 bases). V was cut by 7 bases and J by 2 bases, with 18 bases left in between. Germline V gene data show CDR1 as SNHLY and CDR2 as FYNNEI. This CDR3 region has 15 residues. Here the CDR3 DNA reads TGTGCCAGCATTACAGGGCCCCTTGAGACCTACGAGCAGTACTTC. Residues: CASITGPLETYEQYF.

V usage is TRBV7-9 and J usage is TRBJ2-7; 9 positions agree with TRBD2. The CDR3 has 16 amino acids. The junction had 4 bases not matched to a gene; V was cut back by 1 base and J by 0 bases. Germline V gene lookup returns CDR1 SEHNR and CDR2 FQNEAQ (reference sequence). The CDR3: CASSLGTSDHSYEQYF. DNA for the CDR3: TGTGCCAGCAGCTTAGGGACTAGCGACCACTCCTACGAGCAGTACTTC.

V is TRBV6-1 and J is TRBJ1-5; the D gene is possibly TRBD1 (6 bases). CDR3 length: 15 residues. V gave up 6 bases and J gave up 3 bases, with 15 bases separating them. Per germline, CDR1 MNHNS and CDR2 SASEGT. CDR3 nucleotides: TGTGCCAGCAGAACCCGAGACAGGAACAATCAGCCCCAGCATTTT. This gives the protein CASRTRDRNNQPQHF.